This is a list of T cell receptor beta chains from one sample in a study of blood T cell repertoires in COVID-19. The data were produced by immunoSEQ multiplex PCR, yet TCRdb's version contains in-frame clones alone and is incomplete. The table shows over 100,000 clones, with approximately 80% occurring only once. The source material was peripheral blood. These TCRs come from a woman in her sixties or seventies with acute or convalescent COVID-19. CDR3s include the opening cysteine and the closing phenylalanine or tryptophan. Each record gives: clone size, D gene, J gene, V gene, CDR3 protein, CDR3 DNA. The D gene is left open where the match is weak. Expanded clones are given a class, and other clones once, few, many or no size at all.

>-|TRBD2|TRBJ2-3|TRBV4-1
CASSQDQVAGGRSTDTQYF
TGCGCCAGCAGCCAAGATCAGGTAGCGGGGGGGCGGAGCACAGATACGCAGTATTTT
>-|-|TRBJ1-5|TRBV6-5
CASSGVGVNQPQHF
TGTGCCAGCTCGGGGGTCGGGGTTAATCAGCCCCAGCATTTT
>-|-|TRBJ1-2|TRBV5-1
CASSLLGDGYTF
TGCGCCAGCAGCTTGTTAGGGGATGGCTACACCTTC
>-|-|TRBJ1-1|TRBV10-2
CASSSNAGTSTEAFF
TGCGCCAGCAGTTCAAACGCCGGGACTAGCACTGAAGCTTTCTTT
>once|-|TRBJ2-1|TRBV11-2
CASSSRGSSYNEQFF
TGTGCCAGCAGCTCAAGAGGGAGCTCCTACAATGAGCAGTTCTTC
>few|TRBD1|TRBJ1-1|TRBV11-2
CASSPSGQGLTEAFF
TGTGCCAGCAGCCCCTCAGGACAGGGCTTAACTGAAGCTTTCTTT
>-|-|TRBJ1-5|TRBV18
CASSPAGDQPQHF
TGTGCCAGCTCACCAGCGGGAGATCAGCCCCAGCATTTT
>-|-|TRBJ1-4|TRBV10-2
CASSNNREVVVNEKLFF
TGCGCCAGCAGTAACAACAGGGAAGTGGTGGTTAATGAAAAACTGTTTTTT
>-|-|TRBJ2-7|TRBV2
CASSETGLYEQYF
TGTGCCAGCAGTGAGACGGGTCTCTACGAGCAGTACTTC
>-|TRBD1|TRBJ1-5|TRBV27
CASSLKMEGARHF
TGTGCCAGCAGTTTAAAAATGGAGGGGGCGAGGCATTTT
>-|-|TRBJ1-3|TRBV9
CASSVGQQGRNTIYF
TGTGCCAGCAGCGTAGGTCAACAGGGTAGAAACACCATATATTTT
>-|-|TRBJ2-3|TRBV7-8
CASSLDSGRSTDTQYF
TGTGCCAGCAGCTTAGATAGTGGGAGAAGCACAGATACGCAGTATTTT
>-|-|TRBJ1-2|TRBV5-6
CASSLQGNYGYTF
TGTGCCAGCAGCTTGCAGGGGAACTATGGCTACACCTTC
>-|TRBD1|TRBJ1-5|TRBV5-6
CASSAGGGQPQHF
TGTGCCAGCAGCGCAGGGGGCGGTCAGCCCCAGCATTTT
>-|-|TRBJ1-6|TRBV27
CASSKKRGNLYNSPLHF
TGTGCCAGCAGCAAGAAGCGGGGGAACCTTTACAATTCACCCCTCCACTTT
>few|-|TRBJ1-2|TRBV19
CASSIGQYGYTF
TGTGCCAGTAGTATAGGACAATATGGCTACACCTTC
>-|-|TRBJ1-2|TRBV6-5
CASSYALRSDGYTF
TGTGCCAGCAGTTACGCCCTCCGGAGTGATGGCTACACCTTC